A single sample gave rise to the 18 T cell receptor beta chains below, sequenced in a study of control samples from healthy donors and cancer patients. The assay was immunoSEQ multiplex PCR, and TCRdb's table has in-frame clones only and misses some. Here the sample spans roughly 130,000 clones, about 92% being singletons. The sample was PBMCs. All receptors derive from a man aged 45-60 years with head and neck cancer.

The CDR3 nucleotides read TGTGCCTCTTCCCGGGACTGGGAGGAAAAACTGTTTTTT. Amino acids: CASSRDWEEKLFF. The chain joins TRBV30 to TRBJ1-4, with D perhaps TRBD1 (5 bases). Trimming removed 7 bases at V and 8 bases at J, with 17 bases between. From germline, CDR1 is GTSNPN and CDR2 SVGIG (reference sequence). The CDR3 length is 13 residues.

The genes are TRBV19 and TRBJ2-1; possibly TRBD1 for D (6 bases). Per the germline V gene, CDR1 is LNHDA and CDR2 is SQIVND (reference sequence). Trimming cost V 5 bases and J 2 bases, with 10 bases left between them. The CDR3 spans 14 residues. CDR3 amino acids: CASSEPGAYNEQFF. The DNA of the CDR3 is TGTGCCAGTAGTGAGCCAGGGGCCTACAATGAGCAGTTCTTC.

The rearrangement uses TRBV11-1 and TRBJ2-2; D unclear. The V and J ends lost 6 bases and 5 bases respectively, with 10 bases between them. This CDR3 is 13 amino acids long. CDR1 is SGHAT, CDR2 FQDESV, per germline (reference sequence). This CDR3 is CASSPRWTGELFF. The CDR3 DNA is TGTGCCAGCAGTCCCCGGTGGACCGGGGAGCTGTTTTTT.

This clone was seen only once. The chain joins TRBV5-1 to TRBJ1-2, with TRBD1 matching over 8 bases. The germline CDR1 and CDR2 sequences are SGHRS and YFSETQ. The length of the CDR3 is 16 residues. V was pared by 0 bases and J by 4 bases, with 8 bases of the junction left unmatched. In DNA, the CDR3 is TGCGCCAGCAGCTTGGTACCAGGGGGCGAGTTCTATGGCTACACCTTC. Translating it yields CASSLVPGGEFYGYTF. The variable domain in full, completed from reference TRBV5-1 and TRBJ1-2, reads KAGVTQTPRYLIKTRGQQVTLSCSPISGHRSVSWYQQTPGQGLQFLFEYFSETQRNKGNFPGRFSGRQFSNSRSEMNVSTLELGDSALYLCASSLVPGGEFYGYTFGSGTRLTVV.

This chain uses TRBV30 with TRBJ1-3, with D uncertain. The CDR3 is made up of 12 amino acids. V lost 0 bases to trimming and J lost 9 bases, with 9 bases between them. Germline V gene sequence: CDR1 GTSNPN, CDR2 SVGIG (reference sequence). The CDR3 sequence is CAWSVYSSTIYF. The DNA of the CDR3 is TGTGCCTGGAGTGTATATTCGAGCACCATATATTTT.

In DNA, the CDR3 is TGTGCCAGCAGCTTACCCTCGGGAGTTCGGGTCGAGCAGTACTTC. Protein sequence: CASSLPSGVRVEQYF. The chain carries TRBV5-6 and TRBJ2-7; D is perhaps TRBD2 (6 bases). CDR1 and CDR2 from the germline V gene are SGHDT and YYEEEE. This CDR3 is 15 amino acids long. V lost 2 bases to trimming and J lost 6 bases, with 18 bases between them.

This chain connects TRBV11-2 to TRBJ2-1; no firm D call. The CDR3 runs 13 residues. With 2 bases removed from V and 0 bases from J, the gap between germline ends came to 2 bases. Germline assignment: CDR1 SGHAT and CDR2 FQNNGV. CDR3 in DNA: TGTGCCAGCAGCTTAAGCTCCTACAATGAGCAGTTCTTC. Its translation is CASSLSSYNEQFF.

This rearrangement joins TRBV7-2 to TRBJ2-5; D remains ambiguous. The ends were cut back, 6 bases at V and 1 base at J, with 15 bases in the middle. There are 15 residues in the CDR3. Germline lookup yields CDR1 SGHTA and CDR2 FQGNSA. The CDR3 nucleotides are TGTGCCAGCAGTTTGGCCACCATTCTCCAAGAGACCCAGTACTTC. Encoded protein: CASSLATILQETQYF. The whole variable domain, remainder taken from reference TRBV7-2 and TRBJ2-5, is GAGVSQSPSNKVTEKGKDVELRCDPISGHTALYWYRQSLGQGLEFLIYFQGNSAPDKSGLPSDRFSAERTGGSVSTLTIQRTQQEDSAVYLCASSLATILQETQYFGPGTRLLVL.

This chain connects TRBV6-1 to TRBJ1-4; D is uncertain. Looked up from germline, CDR1 is MNHNS and CDR2 is SASEGT. This CDR3 comprises 16 residues. V was trimmed by 0 bases and J by 5 bases, leaving 13 bases between them. The CDR3 reads CASSEAPPTDNEKLFF. The CDR3 nucleotides are TGTGCCAGCAGTGAAGCGCCCCCAACGGACAATGAAAAACTGTTTTTT.

A word on this clone: The same CDR3 also results from other DNA sequences found in this sample. The rearrangement uses TRBV16 and TRBJ1-4, with TRBD1 as a possible D gene (5 bases). The V gene's germline CDR1 is KGHSY and CDR2 FQNENV. The CDR3 extends over 13 amino acids. V was clipped by 3 bases and J by 13 bases, with 15 bases between them. CDR3 sequence (DNA): TGTGCCAGCAGCCACTCCGGACCTGGGGGACTGTTTTTT. It is translated as CASSHSGPGGLFF.

The chain has TRBV28 and TRBJ2-1; 7 positions agree with TRBD1. V gave up 4 bases and J gave up 2 bases; unmatched junction bases: 5. Germline CDR1 and CDR2: MDHEN and SYDVKM. The CDR3 sequence is 15 residues long. This chain's CDR3 is CASSSLDRAYNEQFF. In DNA form, the CDR3 reads TGTGCCAGCAGTTCCTTAGACAGGGCCTACAATGAGCAGTTCTTC.

This clone has a handful of counts. This rearrangement joins TRBV7-9 to TRBJ2-1; no definite D call. This CDR3 comprises 11 residues. CDR1 SEHNR and CDR2 FQNEAQ come from the germline V gene (reference sequence). V was shortened by 2 bases and J by 7 bases, with 3 bases between the two germline ends. The CDR3 loop reads CASSLRNEQFF. The CDR3 DNA is TGTGCCAGCAGCTTAAGGAATGAGCAGTTCTTC.

The rearrangement links TRBV24-1 to TRBJ2-3; 9 bases fit TRBD2. Germline V CDR1 and CDR2: KGHDR, SFDVKD. J gave up 6 bases and V 0 bases, and 6 bases lay outside the gene matches. The CDR3 is 16 residues long. CDR3 in DNA: TGTGCCACCAGTGATTTGAGGCGGGGGGGCAGGGATACGCAGTATTTT. It encodes CATSDLRRGGRDTQYF.

The CDR3 loop is CASSRDRGEYNEQFF. In DNA, the CDR3 is TGTGCCAGCAGTCGAGACAGGGGAGAGTACAATGAGCAGTTCTTC. This chain uses TRBV2 with TRBJ2-1; 8 bases align to TRBD1. This CDR3 has 15 residues. From germline, CDR1 is SNHLY and CDR2 FYNNEI. V gave up 5 bases and J gave up 4 bases; unmatched junction bases: 7.

The count of this clone is one. The chain employs TRBV18 and TRBJ1-6; possible D gene TRBD1, 5 bases. V lost 3 bases and J lost 0, with 27 bases in between. The V gene's germline CDR1 is KGHSH and CDR2 LQKENI. The CDR3 is 22 amino acids. The DNA for the CDR3 is TGTGCCAGCTCACCGGGATGGTTCAGTCGGATCGGACACAGCTCCTATAATTCACCCCTCCACTTT. This codes for CASSPGWFSRIGHSSYNSPLHF.

J is TRBJ2-1 and V is TRBV5-6; D ambiguous. V lost 3 bases, J lost 6 bases, and 7 bases lay in between. Looked up from germline, CDR1 is SGHDT and CDR2 is YYEEEE. CDR3 length: 12 amino acids. Written as DNA, the CDR3 is TGTGCCAGCAGCTCACCACTCAATGAGCAGTTCTTC. Its translation: CASSSPLNEQFF.

The V gene is TRBV5-1, the J gene TRBJ1-2; D perhaps matches TRBD1 (5 bases). The germline gives CDR1 SGHRS, CDR2 YFSETQ. The CDR3 contains 15 residues. The V gene lost 4 bases and the J gene lost 6 bases, with 19 bases spanning the gap. The CDR3 region has the DNA TGCGCCAGCAGCCTCCTCCCAGGGTCCCGGGATGGCTACACCTTC. Its translation is CASSLLPGSRDGYTF.

In its sample, this clone was seen once. The chain employs TRBV7-3 and TRBJ2-7; 11 bases align to TRBD2. There are 17 residues in the CDR3. The germline V gene has CDR1 SGHTA and CDR2 FQGTGA. With 5 bases clipped from V and 5 bases from J, the junction kept 14 bases outside the gene matches. The CDR3 spells CASSPGEHSGGAHEQYF. CDR3 nucleotide sequence: TGTGCCAGCAGCCCCGGGGAACATAGCGGGGGGGCCCACGAGCAGTACTTC.